This T cell receptor (beta chain) was profiled in a study of PD-L1 blockade in urothelial cancer. Study in general: Samples of blood were analyzed 3 weeks (second dose) and 6 weeks after treatment start. Blood samples had a median of approximately 150,000 T cells, 80,000 to 85,000 unique TCRs, and clonality roughly 0.074.

PCRs each included synthetic TCR analog templates spiked in. Assay: immunoSEQ multiplex PCR; the TCRdb copy retains only in-frame clones and omits some. This sample has tens of thousands of clones, with roughly four fifths found just once. Time point noted: pretreatment peripheral blood. The germline V gene encodes CDR1 PRHDT and CDR2 FYEKMQ (reference sequence). J lost 5 bases, V lost 3 bases, and 4 bases had no gene match. The CDR3 totals 14 residues. This clone appeared once. The sequencing here drew on PBMCs, taken around atezolizumab (anti-PD-L1) treatment. This sequence joins TRBV13 and TRBJ2-3; 8 bases map to TRBD1. The receptor's source is a man in his 70s with urothelial cancer. This CDR3 is CASSFSGGVDTQYF. The CDR3 DNA is TGTGCCAGCAGCTTCTCAGGGGGCGTAGATACGCAGTATTTT.